Shown below are 21 T cell receptor beta chains from a single sample sequenced in a study of blood T cell repertoires in COVID-19. Sequencing was performed with immunoSEQ multiplex PCR; in TCRdb, only in-frame clones are kept and a portion is missing. The sample contains under 250,000 clones, under 90% of which appear only once. Input material: PBMCs or T cells enriched from blood (not recorded which). All receptors derive from a man in his sixties who had recovered from COVID-19.

The chain uses TRBV9 and TRBJ1-2, with TRBD1 matching 7 bases. The CDR3 consists of 15 residues. Germline CDR1 is SGDLS and CDR2 is YYNGEE. With V trimmed by 0 bases and J by 2 bases, 4 bases remained unmatched. The CDR3 is CASSVGAGGNYGYTF. The CDR3 DNA reads as TGTGCCAGCAGCGTAGGGGCAGGGGGGAACTATGGCTACACCTTC.

This sequence joins TRBV6-6 and TRBJ2-2; D unclear. Germline-derived CDR1 and CDR2 are MNHNY and SVGAGI (reference sequence). This CDR3 has 14 residues. V was shortened by 0 bases and J by 10 bases, with 12 bases between the two germline ends. The CDR3 loop reads CASSYSQLRLELFF. In DNA form, the CDR3 reads TGTGCCAGCAGTTACTCTCAGCTGAGACTGGAGCTGTTTTTT.

This chain connects TRBV27 to TRBJ2-7; D perhaps matches TRBD1 (6 bases). The V end was cut by 4 bases, the J end by 5 bases, with 18 bases between. This CDR3 spans 15 amino acids. Germline V gene data show CDR1 as MNHEY and CDR2 as SMNVEV (reference sequence). The CDR3 DNA reads as TGTGCCAGCAGTTGGACAGTCCCGGGCAGGGACGAGCAGTACTTC. It specifies CASSWTVPGRDEQYF.

This sequence joins TRBV12-3 or TRBV12-4 and TRBJ1-5; no firm D call. The CDR3 has 13 amino acids. V shed 4 bases and J shed 7 bases, with 11 bases lying between them. The CDR3 coding sequence is TGTGCCAGCAGTTGGCGGGTAGGGCAGCCCCAGCATTTT. Amino acid sequence: CASSWRVGQPQHF.

The chain is built from TRBV3-1 (or the pseudogene TRBV3-2) and TRBJ1-6; D is possibly TRBD1 (5 bases). The CDR3 spans 16 residues. The germline CDR1 and CDR2 sequences are LGHDT and YNNKEL (reference sequence). The V gene lost 4 bases and the J gene lost 8 bases, with 18 bases spanning the gap. The CDR3 spells CASSPLVTAGYSPLHF. CDR3 nucleotides: TGTGCCAGCAGCCCCCTCGTGACAGCCGGGTATTCACCCCTCCACTTT.

The chain links TRBV29-1 to TRBJ2-7; D perhaps matches TRBD1 (5 bases). Deletions cut 6 bases from V and 5 bases from J, with 8 bases between. Germline CDR1 reads SQVTM; CDR2 reads ANQGSEA. The CDR3 contains 10 residues. CDR3 protein: CSVEQDEQYF. DNA for the CDR3: TGCAGCGTGGAACAGGACGAGCAGTACTTC.

V is TRBV5-8 and J is TRBJ2-4; 11 bases map to TRBD1. Losses at the gene ends were 0 bases for V and 2 bases for J; bases not matched to a gene: 10. The CDR3 runs 19 residues. In germline, CDR1 is SGHTS, CDR2 YDEGEE. The CDR3 protein is CASSLAWTGGHLTKNIQYF. The CDR3 bases are TGTGCCAGCAGCTTGGCCTGGACAGGGGGCCACCTCACCAAAAACATTCAGTACTTC.

The V gene is TRBV6-2 or TRBV6-3, the J gene TRBJ2-7, with 16 bases matching TRBD2. V trimming: 5 bases; J trimming: 0 bases; junction bases outside the gene matches: 13. The CDR3 is 20 residues long. Looked up from germline, CDR1 is MNHEY and CDR2 is SVGEGT. CDR3 sequence (DNA): TGTGCCAGCAGTCCCGAGGGACTAGCGGGGGGGCCTGTTCTCTCCTACGAGCAGTACTTC. Its translation: CASSPEGLAGGPVLSYEQYF.

The V gene is TRBV7-9, the J gene TRBJ2-2, with 8 bases fitting TRBD1. The germline CDR1 and CDR2 sequences are SEHNR and FQNEAQ (reference sequence). V lost 5 bases and J lost 6; bases outside the gene matches: 17. The CDR3 consists of 18 residues. DNA of the CDR3: TGTGCCAGCAGCCCAGGAATCGGACAGGGCCGTCAGGCCGGGGAGCTGTTTTTT. It is translated as CASSPGIGQGRQAGELFF.

The chain is built from TRBV27 and TRBJ2-2; 7 nucleotides line up with TRBD1. CDR3 length: 14 residues. Germline CDR1 MNHEY, CDR2 SMNVEV (reference sequence). J lost 3 bases, V lost 6 bases, and 4 bases had no gene match. In DNA, the CDR3 is TGTGCCAGCAGGAGAGACAGGGACACCGGGGAGCTGTTTTTT. It translates to CASRRDRDTGELFF.

The chain is built from TRBV11-2 and TRBJ2-3; 7 nucleotides agree with TRBD1. The junction had 8 bases not matched to a gene; V was cut back by 1 base and J by 4 bases. Germline values: CDR1 SGHAT, CDR2 FQNNGV. The CDR3 length is 16 residues. The DNA of the CDR3 is TGTGCCAGCAGCTTAGGTACAGGGGCCCCCCCAGATACGCAGTATTTT. Translated: CASSLGTGAPPDTQYF.

V and J are TRBV10-3 and TRBJ1-5; D is unclear. This CDR3 comprises 15 residues. Germline values: CDR1 ENHRY, CDR2 SYGVKD. V dropped 3 bases and J dropped 0 bases, with 9 bases sitting between them. The CDR3 coding sequence is TGTGCCATCAGTGAATTCAGCGATAGCAATCAGCCCCAGCATTTT. It yields the protein CAISEFSDSNQPQHF.

This chain uses TRBV15 with TRBJ1-5; 9 nucleotides align to TRBD1. Losses at the gene ends were 3 bases for V and 6 bases for J; bases not matched to a gene: 9. There are 16 residues in the CDR3. Germline assignment: CDR1 LNHNV and CDR2 YYDKDF (reference sequence). In DNA, the CDR3 is TGTGCCACCAGCAGGCTTCCGGGACAGGGAACTCAGCCCCAGCATTTT. Translating it yields CATSRLPGQGTQPQHF.

The V and J genes are TRBV7-9 and TRBJ2-2; TRBD1 aligns across 9 bases. The CDR3 is 17 amino acids. CDR1 SEHNR and CDR2 FQNEAQ come from the germline V gene (reference sequence). The trim removed 0 bases at V and 6 bases at J, leaving 8 bases unmatched. CDR3 coding DNA: TGTGCCAGCAGCTTAGCGCAAGGGACAGGGATTGCCGGGGAGCTGTTTTTT. It yields the protein CASSLAQGTGIAGELFF.

V and J are TRBV5-1 and TRBJ1-3; possibly TRBD1 for D (6 bases). Trimming stripped 4 bases from V and 1 base from J, with 9 bases between. Germline V gives CDR1 SGHRS, CDR2 YFSETQ. The CDR3 runs to 14 residues. The CDR3 region is CASSVQGSGNTIYF. CDR3 coding DNA: TGCGCCAGCAGCGTGCAGGGGTCTGGAAACACCATATATTTT.

This sequence joins TRBV10-3 and TRBJ2-7; the match to TRBD1 covers 9 bases. Germline CDR1 is ENHRY and CDR2 is SYGVKD. The CDR3 extends over 13 amino acids. With V trimmed by 3 bases and J by 11 bases, 8 bases remained unmatched. The CDR3 DNA follows: TGTGCCATCAGTGAAAATCCTGACAGGGGGGAGTACTTC. It translates to CAISENPDRGEYF.

The chain links TRBV18 to TRBJ1-4; weak D call: TRBD1 (5 bases). Germline CDR1 and CDR2: KGHSH and LQKENI. The V end was cut by 1 base, the J end by 8 bases, with 14 bases between. The CDR3 is 15 amino acids. CDR3 residues: CASSPLRGGQEKLFF. The DNA of the CDR3 is TGTGCCAGCTCACCACTCCGCGGGGGTCAGGAAAAACTGTTTTTT.

This clone was observed a few times. This chain uses TRBV11-3 with TRBJ2-3; 7 bases align to TRBD1. V shed 5 bases, J shed 6 bases, and the junction held 17 bases outside the gene matches. CDR1 and CDR2 from the germline V gene are SGHNT and YENEEA. The CDR3 is made up of 17 amino acids. CDR3 region: CASSARPLQGFVDTQYF. CDR3 nucleotides: TGTGCCAGCAGCGCCCGTCCGCTACAGGGGTTTGTTGATACGCAGTATTTT.

The gene calls are TRBV4-3 and TRBJ2-1, with unresolved D. Between the trimmed V and J ends, which lost 1 base and 7 bases, there was a span of 17 bases. The CDR3 runs to 16 residues. The V gene's germline CDR1 is LGHNA and CDR2 YSLEER. In DNA, the CDR3 is TGCGCCAGCAGCCAAGGACACAGCTCCTCCTGGAATGAGCAGTTCTTC. Encoded protein: CASSQGHSSSWNEQFF.

The CDR3 region is CASSIQVTQNIQYF. The DNA of the CDR3 is TGTGCCAGTAGTATCCAGGTAACCCAAAACATTCAGTACTTC. V is TRBV19 and J is TRBJ2-4; D unclear. Trimming removed 3 bases at V and 5 bases at J, with 11 bases between. The CDR3 runs to 14 residues. CDR1 and CDR2 from the germline V gene are LNHDA and SQIVND (reference sequence).

The rearrangement links TRBV3-1 (or the pseudogene TRBV3-2) to TRBJ1-5; D might be TRBD1 (6 bases). Trimming shortened V by 6 bases and J by 3 bases, and 12 bases separated the two germline ends. The CDR3 has 14 residues. Germline CDR1 reads LGHDT; CDR2 reads YNNKEL (reference sequence). DNA for the CDR3: TGTGCCAGCAGACTGACAGGATCCAATCAGCCCCAGCATTTT. Its translation is CASRLTGSNQPQHF.